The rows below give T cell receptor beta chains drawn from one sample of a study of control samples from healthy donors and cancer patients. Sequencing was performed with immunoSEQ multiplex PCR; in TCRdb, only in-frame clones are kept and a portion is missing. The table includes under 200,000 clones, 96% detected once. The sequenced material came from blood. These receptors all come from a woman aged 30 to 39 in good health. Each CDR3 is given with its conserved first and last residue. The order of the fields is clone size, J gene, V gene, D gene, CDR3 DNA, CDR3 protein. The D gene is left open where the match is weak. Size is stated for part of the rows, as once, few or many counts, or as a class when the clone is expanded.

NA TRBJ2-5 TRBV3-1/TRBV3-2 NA TGTGCCAGCAGCCATCCCACGGGGTATGAAGAGACCCAGTACTTC CASSHPTGYEETQYF
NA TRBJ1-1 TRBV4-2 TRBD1 TGTGCCAGCAGCCAACTCGCAAGGAACAGGGGGGCTGAAGCTTTCTTT CASSQLARNRGAEAFF
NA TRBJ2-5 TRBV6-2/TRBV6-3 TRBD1 TGTGCCAGCAGTTACTCAACGACTGGGACAGCTGCCTCGGAGACCCAGTACTTC CASSYSTTGTAASETQYF
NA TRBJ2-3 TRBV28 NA TGTGCCAGCAAGGAAGGAGGTCGCACAGATACGCAGTATTTT CASKEGGRTDTQYF
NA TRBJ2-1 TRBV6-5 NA TGTGCCAGCAGTCCAGGGAACAATGAGCAGTTCTTC CASSPGNNEQFF
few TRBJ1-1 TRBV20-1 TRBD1 TGCAGGGGACAGTTTGAAGCTTTCTTT CRGQFEAFF
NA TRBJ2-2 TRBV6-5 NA TGTGCCAGCCAGCCCGGAGCCACGAACACCGGGGAGCTGTTTTTT CASQPGATNTGELFF
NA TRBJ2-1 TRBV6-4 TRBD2 TGTGCCAGCAGTGACTCGGCTAGCGGGGGCCACAATGAGCAGTTCTTC CASSDSASGGHNEQFF
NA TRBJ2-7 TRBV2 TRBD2 TGTGCCAGCTCCACCCCTAGCGGGAGCTCCTACGAGCAGTACTTC CASSTPSGSSYEQYF
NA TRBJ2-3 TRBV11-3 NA TGTGCCAGCAGCCCTCGGGACGGGGGTCCCGCAGATACGCAGTATTTT CASSPRDGGPADTQYF
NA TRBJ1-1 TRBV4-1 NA TGCGCCAGCAGCCAAGACCAGGGGTTTTGGACTGAAGCTTTCTTT CASSQDQGFWTEAFF
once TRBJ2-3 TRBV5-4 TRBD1 TGTGCCAGCAGCCCTACGACAGGGCCTATTAGCACAGATACGCAGTATTTT CASSPTTGPISTDTQYF
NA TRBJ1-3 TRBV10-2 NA TGCGCCAGCAGTGGGTCATTTGGATACCAGGGAAACACCATATATTTT CASSGSFGYQGNTIYF
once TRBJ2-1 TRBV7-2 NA TGTGCCAGCAGCTTAGCCTACCACAATGAGCAGTTCTTC CASSLAYHNEQFF
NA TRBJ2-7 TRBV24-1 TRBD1 TGTGCCACCAGTGATTTGAGGACAGGGAACGAGCAGTACTTC CATSDLRTGNEQYF
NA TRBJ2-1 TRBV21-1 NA TGTGCCAGCAGCAAATCAGAGCGGGGAGCTCCTTGCTCCTACAATGAGCAGTTCTTC CASSKSERGAPCSYNEQFF
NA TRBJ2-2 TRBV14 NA TGTGCCAGCAGCTACGGCCAGACGAACACCGGGGAGCTGTTTTTT CASSYGQTNTGELFF
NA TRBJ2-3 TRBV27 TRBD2 TGTGCCAGCAGTTTGGTGGGAGGGATCACAGATACGCAGTATTTT CASSLVGGITDTQYF
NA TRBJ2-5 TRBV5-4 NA TGTGCCAGCAGCTTACTTTGGCGGCAAGAGACCCAGTACTTC CASSLLWRQETQYF
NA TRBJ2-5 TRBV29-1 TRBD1 TGCAGCGTTGAAGGGCAGGGGGCATTAGAGACCCAGTACTTC CSVEGQGALETQYF
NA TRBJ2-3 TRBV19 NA TGTGCCAGTAGTATTAGGGACTTTCGCACAGATACGCAGTATTTT CASSIRDFRTDTQYF
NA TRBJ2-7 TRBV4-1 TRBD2 TGCGCCAGCAGCCAGACTAGCGGGGACTACGAGCAGTACTTC CASSQTSGDYEQYF
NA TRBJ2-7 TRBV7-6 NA TGTGCCAGCAGCTTATTCTTAGGGGGCTCCTACGAGCAGTACTTC CASSLFLGGSYEQYF
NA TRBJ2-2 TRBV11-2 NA TGTGCCAGCAGAGGCCTCGGGACTGCCCCAAGCGGGGAGCTGTTTTTT CASRGLGTAPSGELFF
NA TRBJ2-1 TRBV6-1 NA TGTGCCACCTCCTTAGAGGTCAACAATGAGCAGTTCTTC CATSLEVNNEQFF
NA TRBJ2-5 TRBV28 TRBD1 TGTGCCAGCAGTTTACCGGGACAGAAAGAGGCCCAGTACTTC CASSLPGQKEAQYF
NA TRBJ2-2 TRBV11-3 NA TGTGCCAGCAGCGGAACAGGGTCCGTGGACACCGGGGAGCTGTTTTTT CASSGTGSVDTGELFF
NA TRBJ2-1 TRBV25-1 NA TGTGCCAGCAGACTCAATGAGCAGTTCTTC CASRLNEQFF
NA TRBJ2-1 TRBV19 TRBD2 TGTGCCAGTAGGCCTAGCGGGGACGCCTACAATGAGCAGTTCTTC CASRPSGDAYNEQFF
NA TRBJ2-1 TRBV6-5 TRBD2 TGTGCCAGCACCTGGGGGGAGGGATACAATGAGCAGTTCTTC CASTWGEGYNEQFF
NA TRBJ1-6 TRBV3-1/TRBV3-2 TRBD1 TGTGCCAGCAGCCAACAACAGGGGAGATATAATTCACCCCTCCACTTT CASSQQQGRYNSPLHF
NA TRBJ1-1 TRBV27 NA TGTGCCAGCAGTTTAAGTGTACAGTTGAACACTGAAGCTTTCTTT CASSLSVQLNTEAFF
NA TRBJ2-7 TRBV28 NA TGTGCCTCCGGGCGGAGGAGCTACGAGCAGTACTTC CASGRRSYEQYF
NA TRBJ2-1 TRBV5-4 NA TGTGCCAGCAGCTTGGGGGGCTACAATGAGCAGTTCTTC CASSLGGYNEQFF
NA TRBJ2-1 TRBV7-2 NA TGTGCCAGCAGCATTAAAGGGGGGAACTCCTACAATGAGCAGTTCTTC CASSIKGGNSYNEQFF
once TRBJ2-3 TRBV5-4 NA TGTGCCAGCAGCGGCCGGGGGACAGGCACAGATACGCAGTATTTT CASSGRGTGTDTQYF
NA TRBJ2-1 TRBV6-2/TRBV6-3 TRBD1 TGTGCCAGCAGTTACTCGAGTGGGGGCAGGGGGCTCTCCTACAATGAGCAGTTCTTC CASSYSSGGRGLSYNEQFF
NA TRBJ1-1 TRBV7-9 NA TGTGCCAGCAGCTTCGAAGGCATCAACACTGAAGCTTTCTTT CASSFEGINTEAFF
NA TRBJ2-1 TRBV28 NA TGTGCCAGCAGTTTGGGCGTTAACAATGAGCAGTTCTTC CASSLGVNNEQFF
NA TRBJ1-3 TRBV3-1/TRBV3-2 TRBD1 TGTGCCAGCAGCCACTCGACAGGGGCTGGAAACACCATATATTTT CASSHSTGAGNTIYF
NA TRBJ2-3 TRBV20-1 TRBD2 TGCAGTGCTAGTAGGCTAGCGGGAGTGTTCTTTGATACAGATACGCAGTATTTT CSASRLAGVFFDTDTQYF
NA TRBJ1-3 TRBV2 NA TGTGCCACCGAGGCAGACGGCAGAGGGGCCTTTTTCTCTGGAAACACCATATATTTT CATEADGRGAFFSGNTIYF
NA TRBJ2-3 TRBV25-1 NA TGTGCCCTAGGGAGCACAGATACGCAGTATTTT CALGSTDTQYF
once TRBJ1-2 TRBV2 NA TGTGCCAGCAGTGACAGGGTTGGCTACACCTTC CASSDRVGYTF